Sequencing of this TCR beta chain was carried out in a study of shared clonotypes between healthy human individuals. A single count supports this clone. Trimming removed 2 bases at V and 4 bases at J, with 15 bases between. CDR1 is MNHEY and CDR2 is SMNVEV in the germline V gene (reference sequence). CDR3 length: 16 amino acids. TCRdb's table, derived via immunoSEQ multiplex PCR, lists solely in-frame clones and lacks some. The table lists roughly 1,500,000 clones, around 98% of them singletons. The source is a man aged 25 to 45 in good health. The material sequenced was naive CD4+ T cells sorted from blood. Subset: CD45RA+ positively selected. The chain has TRBV27 and TRBJ2-1, with D perhaps TRBD2 (5 bases). In DNA form, the CDR3 reads TGTGCCAGCAGTTTAGTCCTTGGTGGGAGATACAATGAGCAGTTCTTC. Amino acid sequence: CASSLVLGGRYNEQFF.